A selection of T cell receptor beta chains follows, all from one sample in a study of control samples from healthy donors and cancer patients. Clones were read by immunoSEQ multiplex PCR, and TCRdb kept only the in-frame ones, dropping some. The data show about 150,000 clones, 85% to 95% seen once. Material: blood. These TCRs come from a man in his forties or fifties in good health. The CDR3 runs from the conserved cysteine through the conserved F or W. A D gene is named only where the DNA matches it firmly. A row's size may be missing; if present it is once, few, many or a size class.

CDR3 DNA | CDR3 protein | D gene | V gene | CDR3 length | clone size | J gene
TGTGCCAGCAGCCCACTCCCCAGGGTATATGGCTACACCTTC | CASSPLPRVYGYTF | - | TRBV2 | 14 | - | TRBJ1-2
TGTGCCAGCAGTTTCCAGGGATCTTTCAGTGGCTACACCTTC | CASSFQGSFSGYTF | - | TRBV28 | 14 | - | TRBJ1-2
TGCGCCAGCAGCTTGGTGGGGACAGGTTATTCACCCCTCCACTTT | CASSLVGTGYSPLHF | TRBD1 | TRBV5-1 | 15 | - | TRBJ1-6
TGCGCCAGCAGCTTGGCCCAGGGACGTCTGGAAAAACTGTTTTTT | CASSLAQGRLEKLFF | - | TRBV5-1 | 15 | - | TRBJ1-4
TGTGCCAGCAGCCAAAAATGGGGACAGGCTAATGAAAAACTGTTTTTT | CASSQKWGQANEKLFF | TRBD1 | TRBV14 | 16 | - | TRBJ1-4
TGTGCCAGCAGTTACCCTAGCGGGGGGGCGGACGAGCAGTACTTC | CASSYPSGGADEQYF | TRBD2 | TRBV6-2/TRBV6-3 | 15 | - | TRBJ2-7
TGTGCCAGCAGCCAGACAGGGAGCTCCTACAATGAGCAGTTCTTC | CASSQTGSSYNEQFF | TRBD1 | TRBV5-5 | 15 | - | TRBJ2-1
TGTGCCAGTAGTCAAGGCGGAACTGGAAACACCATATATTTT | CASSQGGTGNTIYF | - | TRBV19 | 14 | once | TRBJ1-3
TGTGCCAGTAGTTTCGGGCCGGACTATGGCTACACCTTC | CASSFGPDYGYTF | - | TRBV19 | 13 | - | TRBJ1-2
TGTGCCAGCAGCCGGCCGGCAGGAGGGTCCTACGAGCAGTACTTC | CASSRPAGGSYEQYF | - | TRBV5-6 | 15 | - | TRBJ2-7
TGTGCCATCAGTGAGTCGCCCCCCGGGGAGCTGTTTTTT | CAISESPPGELFF | - | TRBV10-3 | 13 | - | TRBJ2-2
TGTGCCAGCAGTTACTCGCTACAGACAGGGGGAACCTATGGCTACACCTTC | CASSYSLQTGGTYGYTF | TRBD1 | TRBV6-2/TRBV6-3 | 17 | - | TRBJ1-2
TGTGCCAGCAGCTTAAACGGGGGAAAACTGTTTTTT | CASSLNGGKLFF | - | TRBV7-2 | 12 | - | TRBJ1-4
TGTGCCAGCAGCCAAGATTCGTCGGAATGGACTGAAGCTTTCTTT | CASSQDSSEWTEAFF | - | TRBV3-1/TRBV3-2 | 15 | once | TRBJ1-1
TGTGCCAGCAGGGGCTCACGGGGTATAATCAATGAGCAGTTCTTC | CASRGSRGIINEQFF | - | TRBV6-5 | 15 | - | TRBJ2-1
TGTGCCAGCAGTTACACTTGGGACGGGTCCGGGGAGCTGTTTTTT | CASSYTWDGSGELFF | - | TRBV6-5 | 15 | - | TRBJ2-2
TGTGCCAGCAGCCAAGGACAGGGTGAAGAAAAACTGTTTTTT | CASSQGQGEEKLFF | TRBD1 | TRBV4-2 | 14 | - | TRBJ1-4
TGTGCTAGCAGACCGTCTACAGGGACCTACGAGCAGTACTTC | CASRPSTGTYEQYF | - | TRBV12-5 | 14 | - | TRBJ2-7
TGTGCCAGCAGCGTAGGGGGATCAATGAACACTGAAGCTTTCTTT | CASSVGGSMNTEAFF | - | TRBV9 | 15 | - | TRBJ1-1
TGTGCCAGTAGTATCGGATTGACAATGGGGGTATACAATGAGCAGTTCTTC | CASSIGLTMGVYNEQFF | - | TRBV19 | 17 | once | TRBJ2-1
TGTGCCAGCAGCTTTATCAGGACAGATACGCAGTATTTT | CASSFIRTDTQYF | - | TRBV11-2 | 13 | - | TRBJ2-3
TGTGCCACCAGCCAGAGCTCCTATAATTCACCCCTCCACTTT | CATSQSSYNSPLHF | - | TRBV28 | 14 | - | TRBJ1-6
TGTGTCAGCAGGGGGCTAGTGGGGGACACTGAAGCTTTCTTT | CVSRGLVGDTEAFF | TRBD1 | TRBV2 | 14 | - | TRBJ1-1
TGTGCCAGCAGCGGGACGGCGACCTACGAGCAGTACTTC | CASSGTATYEQYF | - | TRBV27 | 13 | - | TRBJ2-7
TGTGCCAGCAGCTCCCCGACTCGGTCAGGGGAGACCCAGTACTTC | CASSSPTRSGETQYF | - | TRBV11-2 | 15 | - | TRBJ2-5
TGCGCCAGCAGCTGGGGGGCAAGCCGGGAAAAACTGTTTTTT | CASSWGASREKLFF | - | TRBV5-1 | 14 | - | TRBJ1-4
TGTGCCAGCACTCTCATCGGTTACACTGAAGCTTTCTTT | CASTLIGYTEAFF | - | TRBV28 | 13 | - | TRBJ1-1
TGTGCCAGCAGGACCCTCGTTGCGGGGGGCCTCTCCTACGAGCAGTACTTC | CASRTLVAGGLSYEQYF | TRBD2 | TRBV27 | 17 | - | TRBJ2-7
TGCGCCAGCAGACGGCGCGGGCAGGGCGGGAACACTGAAGCTTTCTTT | CASRRRGQGGNTEAFF | - | TRBV5-1 | 16 | - | TRBJ1-1
TGCAGTGTAGGAGATGGCTACACCTTC | CSVGDGYTF | - | TRBV20-1 | 9 | - | TRBJ1-2
TGTGCCAGCAGCTTGGTTTTGCATCCTTACGAGCAGTTCTTC | CASSLVLHPYEQFF | - | TRBV5-6 | 14 | - | TRBJ2-1
TGTGCCAGCAGCTCTAAGACAGGGATTAATTCACCCCTCCACTTT | CASSSKTGINSPLHF | TRBD1 | TRBV11-2 | 15 | - | TRBJ1-6
TGCGCCAGCAGCCTCTTACAGGGTGAAGGTCAGCCCCAGCATTTT | CASSLLQGEGQPQHF | - | TRBV4-1 | 15 | - | TRBJ1-5
TGTGCCAGCAGTGACGGACGGCGAGGCAATCAGCCCCAGCATTTT | CASSDGRRGNQPQHF | - | TRBV6-4 | 15 | - | TRBJ1-5
TGTGCCAGCAGCTTCCGCCCAGGGGACGGCACAGATACGCAGTATTTT | CASSFRPGDGTDTQYF | - | TRBV7-9 | 16 | - | TRBJ2-3
TGTGCCAGCAGCCGAGTTCCACCCTTCTCTGGGGCCAACGTCCTGACTTTC | CASSRVPPFSGANVLTF | - | TRBV6-6 | 17 | - | TRBJ2-6
TGTGCCAGCAGCTTAGTTAGAGGTTCAGCTAACTATGGCTACACCTTC | CASSLVRGSANYGYTF | - | TRBV13 | 16 | - | TRBJ1-2
TGTGCCAGTAGTGGGCCCAACTACAATGAGCAGTTCTTC | CASSGPNYNEQFF | - | TRBV19 | 13 | - | TRBJ2-1
TGTGCCAGCAGGAAGACAGGGGGCGACTATGAAAAACTGTTTTTT | CASRKTGGDYEKLFF | TRBD1 | TRBV5-5 | 15 | - | TRBJ1-4
TGTGCCAGCAGTGCCTTAGGGACAGTCTATGGCTACACCTTC | CASSALGTVYGYTF | TRBD1 | TRBV2 | 14 | - | TRBJ1-2
TGTGCCAGCAGCTTGGTACACACTCGAACCGGGGAGCTGTTTTTT | CASSLVHTRTGELFF | - | TRBV5-6 | 15 | - | TRBJ2-2
TGTGCCAGCAGCTTACTTTGGATTACAGGGGACACTGAAGCTTTCTTT | CASSLLWITGDTEAFF | TRBD1 | TRBV7-2 | 16 | - | TRBJ1-1
TGCGCCAGCAGCCAAGATGCGGGGACAGGTCGTAATGAAAAACTGTTTTTT | CASSQDAGTGRNEKLFF | TRBD1 | TRBV4-3 | 17 | - | TRBJ1-4
TGTGCCAGCAGAACGAGGGGTGACCATCAGCCCCAGCATTTT | CASRTRGDHQPQHF | - | TRBV27 | 14 | - | TRBJ1-5
TGTGCCAGCAGCGTCAGCCGTGACAGGGACACTGAAGCTTTCTTT | CASSVSRDRDTEAFF | TRBD1 | TRBV9 | 15 | - | TRBJ1-1
TGCGCCAGCAGCTTACCGGCAGGGGCCGTCAACTATGGCTACACCTTC | CASSLPAGAVNYGYTF | - | TRBV5-1 | 16 | - | TRBJ1-2
TGTGCCAGTAGTCGACAGGGGGCGGGTCAGCCCCAGCATTTT | CASSRQGAGQPQHF | TRBD1 | TRBV19 | 14 | - | TRBJ1-5
TGTGCCAGCAGCCTGGGACAGGGGTTTGGGGGGGAGCAGTACTTC | CASSLGQGFGGEQYF | TRBD1 | TRBV27 | 15 | - | TRBJ2-7
TGTGCCAGCAGTTCCGGGGGACAGGGTTCCACTGAAGCTTTCTTT | CASSSGGQGSTEAFF | TRBD1 | TRBV28 | 15 | - | TRBJ1-1
TGCGCCAGCAGTTCAGGGAAAAGCACAGATACGCAGTATTTT | CASSSGKSTDTQYF | - | TRBV5-1 | 14 | - | TRBJ2-3
TGTGCCAGCAGCTTAGGACAGGGGAGCGGGCAGCCCCAGCATTTT | CASSLGQGSGQPQHF | TRBD1 | TRBV7-8 | 15 | - | TRBJ1-5
TGTGCCAGCAGTCTCCAAGGCCCAAGGGATCTCCACTTT | CASSLQGPRDLHF | - | TRBV28 | 13 | - | TRBJ1-6
TGTGCCAGCAGCGCGGACGGACGGGGCACAGATACGCAGTATTTT | CASSADGRGTDTQYF | - | TRBV9 | 15 | once | TRBJ2-3
TGTGCCAGCCGACAGGGCCCGTATAATTCACCCCTCCACTTT | CASRQGPYNSPLHF | TRBD1 | TRBV6-5 | 14 | - | TRBJ1-6
TGTGCCAGCAGCTTACCGGGACAGAATTCTAATGAAAAACTGTTTTTT | CASSLPGQNSNEKLFF | TRBD1 | TRBV7-9 | 16 | - | TRBJ1-4